The source of this TCR beta chain is a study of CD8 T cells in ankylosing spondylitis. This clonotype has a count of ten or more. The antigen remains unidentified. One entry per CDR3 protein results from TCRdb running MiXCR on the 5' RACE reads. The table records some 240,000 distinct CDR3 sequences, about 7% of them present only once. This CDR3 region has 15 residues. The V gene's germline CDR1 is MDHEN and CDR2 SYDVKM. Trimming removed 4 bases from V and 13 bases from J; junction bases left unmatched: 13. Study-level points and caveats: Earlier reports found some motif variants in synovial fluid and blood in reactive arthritis. Eight highly homologous variants made up a TCR beta motif, and this motif appeared characteristic of ankylosing spondylitis blood. Disease-linked clones, CD8+, were relatively rare in peripheral blood.

The sequence derives from a male donor with ankylosing spondylitis. Sequenced input: blood, either unsorted or a sorted T cell fraction (not recorded which). The rearrangement links TRBV28 to TRBJ2-1, with 10 bases matching TRBD1. The chain's CDR3 is CASSWPTGGVPQQFF. Here the CDR3 DNA reads TGTGCCAGCAGTTGGCCGACAGGGGGCGTACCACAACAGTTCTTC.